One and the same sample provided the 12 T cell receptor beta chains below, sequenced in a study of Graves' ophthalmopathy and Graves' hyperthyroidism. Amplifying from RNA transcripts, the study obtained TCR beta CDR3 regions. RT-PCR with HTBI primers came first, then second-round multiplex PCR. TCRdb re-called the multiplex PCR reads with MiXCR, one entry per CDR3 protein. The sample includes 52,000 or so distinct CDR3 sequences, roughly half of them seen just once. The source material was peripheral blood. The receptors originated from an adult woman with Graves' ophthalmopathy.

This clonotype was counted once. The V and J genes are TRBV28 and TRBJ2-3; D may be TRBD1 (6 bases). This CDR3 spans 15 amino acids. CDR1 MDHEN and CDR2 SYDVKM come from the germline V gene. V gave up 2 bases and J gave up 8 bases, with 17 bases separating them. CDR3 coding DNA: TGTGCCAGCAGTTTAAAAGGGGGTGGTTCAGGTACGCAGTATTTT. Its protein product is CASSLKGGGSGTQYF.

CDR3 sequence: CAGNPDRVGELFF. The CDR3 DNA is TGTGCCGGCAACCCGGACAGGGTCGGGGAGCTGTTTTTT. The chain joins TRBV7-2 to TRBJ2-2; 8 bases match TRBD1. V gave up 11 bases and J gave up 7 bases; unmatched junction bases: 9. Germline lookup yields CDR1 SGHTA and CDR2 FQGNSA. The CDR3 extends over 13 amino acids.

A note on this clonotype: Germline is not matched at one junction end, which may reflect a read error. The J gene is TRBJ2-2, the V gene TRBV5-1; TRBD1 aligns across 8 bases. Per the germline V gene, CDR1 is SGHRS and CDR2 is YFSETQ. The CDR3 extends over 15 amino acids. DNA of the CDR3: TGCGCCAGCAGCTCGCAGGGGACAGGCACCGGGGGGCTGTTTTTT. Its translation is CASSSQGTGTGGLFF.

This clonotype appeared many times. The CDR3 bases are TGCGCCAGCAGAGGTGAGGAAGGCGGGGAGCTGTTTTTT. This codes for CASRGEEGGELFF. V usage is TRBV5-1 and J usage is TRBJ2-2; D is uncertain. The CDR3 is 13 residues long. Germline-derived CDR1 and CDR2 are SGHRS and YFSETQ. V dropped 5 bases and J dropped 7 bases, with 12 bases sitting between them.

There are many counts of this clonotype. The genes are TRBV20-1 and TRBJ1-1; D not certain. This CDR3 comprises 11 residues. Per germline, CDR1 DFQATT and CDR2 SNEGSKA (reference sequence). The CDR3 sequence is CTGELNTEAFF. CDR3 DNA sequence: TGCACTGGGGAGTTGAACACTGAAGCTTTCTTT.

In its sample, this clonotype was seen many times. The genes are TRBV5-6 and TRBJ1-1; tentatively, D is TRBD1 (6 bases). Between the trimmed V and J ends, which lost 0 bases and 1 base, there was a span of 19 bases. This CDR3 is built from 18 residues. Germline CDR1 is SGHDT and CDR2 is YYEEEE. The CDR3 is CASSLEFTGLISNTEAFF. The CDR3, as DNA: TGTGCCAGCAGCTTGGAGTTTACAGGGCTAATATCGAACACTGAAGCTTTCTTT.

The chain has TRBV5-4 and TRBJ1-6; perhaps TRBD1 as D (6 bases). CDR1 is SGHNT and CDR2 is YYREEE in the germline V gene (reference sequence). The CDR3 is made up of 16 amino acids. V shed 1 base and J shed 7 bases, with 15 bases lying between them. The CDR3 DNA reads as TGTGCCAGCAGCTTGTTTCCAGGGGCAATGAATTCACCCCTCCACTTT. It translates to CASSLFPGAMNSPLHF. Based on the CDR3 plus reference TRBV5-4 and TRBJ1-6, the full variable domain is ETGVTQSPTHLIKTRGQQVTLRCSSQSGHNTVSWYQQALGQGPQFIFQYYREEENGRGNFPPRFSGLQFPNYSSELNVNALELDDSALYLCASSLFPGAMNSPLHFGNGTRLTVT.

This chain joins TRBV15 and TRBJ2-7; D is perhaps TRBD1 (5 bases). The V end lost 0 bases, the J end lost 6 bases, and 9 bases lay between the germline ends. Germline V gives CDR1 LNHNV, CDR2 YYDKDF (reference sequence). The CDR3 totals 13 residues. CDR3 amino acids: CATSRDHRSEQYF. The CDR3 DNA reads TGTGCCACCAGCAGAGATCACAGGAGCGAGCAGTACTTC. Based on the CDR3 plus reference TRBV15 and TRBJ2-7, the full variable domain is DAMVIQNPRYQVTQFGKPVTLSCSQTLNHNVMYWYQQKSSQAPKLLFHYYDKDFNNEADTPDNFQSRRPNTSFCFLDIRSPGLGDTAMYLCATSRDHRSEQYFGPGTRLTVT.

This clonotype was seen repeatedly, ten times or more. The chain's CDR3 is CSARVLGQRSDEKLFF. The CDR3 DNA is TGCAGTGCTAGAGTCCTGGGACAGCGCTCAGATGAAAAACTGTTTTTT. The gene calls are TRBV20-1 and TRBJ1-4; 7 nucleotides line up with TRBD1. V shed 1 base and J 6 bases; nucleotides not matched to a gene: 11. There are 16 residues in the CDR3. Germline CDR1 is DFQATT and CDR2 is SNEGSKA (reference sequence).

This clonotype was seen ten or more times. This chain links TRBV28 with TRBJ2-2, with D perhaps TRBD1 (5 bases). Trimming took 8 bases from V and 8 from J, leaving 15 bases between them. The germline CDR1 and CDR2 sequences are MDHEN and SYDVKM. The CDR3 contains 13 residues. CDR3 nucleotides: TGTGCCAGCGGATTAGGGGTTGGGGGGGAGCTGTTTTTT. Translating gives CASGLGVGGELFF.

The CDR3 sequence is CASSATQGNQPQHF. In DNA form, the CDR3 reads TGTGCCAGTAGTGCCACACAGGGGAATCAGCCCCAGCATTTT. The genes are TRBV19 and TRBJ1-5, with 7 bases that match TRBD1. This CDR3 has 14 residues. Trimming took 5 bases from V and 4 from J; bases not matched to a gene: 5. The germline gives CDR1 LNHDA, CDR2 SQIVND (reference sequence).

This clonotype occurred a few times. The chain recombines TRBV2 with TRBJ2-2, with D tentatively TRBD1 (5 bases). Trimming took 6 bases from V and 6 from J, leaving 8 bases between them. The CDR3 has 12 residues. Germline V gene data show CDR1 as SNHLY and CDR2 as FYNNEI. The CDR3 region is CASSKGPGELFF. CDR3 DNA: TGTGCCAGCAGCAAGGGGCCCGGGGAGCTGTTTTTT.